This entry describes one T cell receptor beta chain. In the original workflow: Amplified reference gene primers provided the basis for estimating nucleated cell counts. Clones were read by immunoSEQ multiplex PCR, and TCRdb kept only the in-frame ones, dropping some. V, J and clone size reflect that table, while D and trimming were determined from the DNA. The sample lists a few hundred thousand clones; approximately 83% were seen once. The CDR3 is 13 residues long. Germline V gene data show CDR1 as SGDLS and CDR2 as YYNGEE. V was pared by 2 bases and J by 7 bases, with 10 bases between. The data belong to a study of blood T cell repertoires in COVID-19. As for the study in general: COVID-19 samples collected from the United States, Italy and Spain covered acute and convalescent phases.

The study recruited people aged roughly 18 to 100 years across about 25 US areas. Participants' reported clinical history set cohort assignment. Sequenced material: PBMCs or T cells enriched from blood (not recorded which). V gene TRBV9 combines with J gene TRBJ2-1; TRBD2 is a possible D gene (6 bases). The clonotype comes from a man younger than 40 who had recovered from COVID-19. CDR3 in amino acids: CASSVGLVNEQFF. The DNA of the CDR3 is TGTGCCAGCAGCGTGGGACTGGTAAATGAGCAGTTCTTC.